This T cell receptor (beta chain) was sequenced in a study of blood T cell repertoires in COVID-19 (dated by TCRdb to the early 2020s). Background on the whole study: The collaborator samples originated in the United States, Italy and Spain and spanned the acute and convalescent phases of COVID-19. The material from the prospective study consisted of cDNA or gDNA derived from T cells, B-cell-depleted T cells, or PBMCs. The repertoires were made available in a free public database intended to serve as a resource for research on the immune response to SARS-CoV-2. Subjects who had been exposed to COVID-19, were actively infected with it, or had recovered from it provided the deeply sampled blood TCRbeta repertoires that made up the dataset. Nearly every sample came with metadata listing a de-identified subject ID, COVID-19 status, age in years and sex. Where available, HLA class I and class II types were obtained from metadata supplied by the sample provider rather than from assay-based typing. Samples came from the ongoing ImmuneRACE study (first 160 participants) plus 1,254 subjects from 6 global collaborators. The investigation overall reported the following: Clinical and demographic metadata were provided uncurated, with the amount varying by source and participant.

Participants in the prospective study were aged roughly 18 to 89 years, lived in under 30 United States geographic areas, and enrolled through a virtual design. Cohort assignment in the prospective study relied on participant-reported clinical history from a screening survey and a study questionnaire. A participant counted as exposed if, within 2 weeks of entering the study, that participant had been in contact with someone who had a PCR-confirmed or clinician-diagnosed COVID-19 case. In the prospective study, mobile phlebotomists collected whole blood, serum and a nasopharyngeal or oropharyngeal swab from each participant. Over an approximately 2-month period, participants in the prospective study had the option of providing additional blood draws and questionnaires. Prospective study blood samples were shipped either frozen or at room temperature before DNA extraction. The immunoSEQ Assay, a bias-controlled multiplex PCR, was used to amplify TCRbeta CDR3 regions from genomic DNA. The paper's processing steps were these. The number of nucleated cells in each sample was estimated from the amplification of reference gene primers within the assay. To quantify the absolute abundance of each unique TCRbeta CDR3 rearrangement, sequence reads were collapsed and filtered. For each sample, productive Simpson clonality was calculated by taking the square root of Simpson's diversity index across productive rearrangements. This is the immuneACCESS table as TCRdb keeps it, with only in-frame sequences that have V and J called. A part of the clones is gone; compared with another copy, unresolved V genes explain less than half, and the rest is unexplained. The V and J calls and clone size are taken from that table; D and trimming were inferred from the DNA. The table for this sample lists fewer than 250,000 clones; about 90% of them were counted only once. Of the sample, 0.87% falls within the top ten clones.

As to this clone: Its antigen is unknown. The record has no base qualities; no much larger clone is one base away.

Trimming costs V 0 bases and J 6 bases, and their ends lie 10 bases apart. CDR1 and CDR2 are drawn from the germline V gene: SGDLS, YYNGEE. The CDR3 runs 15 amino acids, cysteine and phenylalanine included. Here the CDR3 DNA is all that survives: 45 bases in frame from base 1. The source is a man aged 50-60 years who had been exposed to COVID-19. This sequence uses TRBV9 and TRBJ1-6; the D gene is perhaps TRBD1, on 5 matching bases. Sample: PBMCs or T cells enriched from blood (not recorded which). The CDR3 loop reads CASSVGGSSNSPLHF. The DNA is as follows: TGTGCCAGCAGCGTAGGGGGCTCTAGTAATTCACCCCTCCACTTT.